These T cell receptor beta chains were read from a single sample in a study of T cells after yellow fever vaccination. TCRdb re-called the 5' RACE reads through MiXCR, storing one row per CDR3 protein. The sample shows roughly 300,000 distinct CDR3 sequences, roughly 8.4% of them seen only once. Sequencing used PBMCs, obtained roughly 45 days after the first yellow fever vaccination. These receptors originate from a man between 18 and 29 years old who received the YFV17D yellow fever vaccine. Both conserved end residues are part of each CDR3. Fields, in order: J gene, D gene, clone size, V gene, CDR3 protein, CDR3 DNA. A D gene is named only where the DNA matches it firmly. The listing skips clone size in some rows; elsewhere it reads once, few, many or a size class.

TRBJ1-2 . . TRBV7-9 CASSSDNYYGYTF TGTGCCAGCAGCTCGGATAACTACTATGGCTACACCTTC
TRBJ1-6 . few TRBV18 CASSQTGTANSPLHF TGTGCCAGCTCTCAAACAGGGACGGCGAATTCACCCCTCCACTTT
TRBJ1-1 . . TRBV7-2 CASTLGRANTEAFF TGTGCCAGCACCCTAGGCAGGGCGAACACTGAAGCTTTCTTT
TRBJ1-5 . . TRBV20-1 CSAIRGDQPQHF TGCAGTGCTATCAGGGGTGATCAGCCCCAGCATTTT
TRBJ2-5 TRBD1 . TRBV7-2 CASSLVGTGRETQYF TGTGCCAGCAGCTTAGTGGGGACAGGTCGGGAGACCCAGTACTTC
TRBJ2-3 . many TRBV9 CASSVLNTDTQYF TGTGCCAGCAGCGTCCTAAACACAGATACGCAGTATTTT
TRBJ2-1 . . TRBV20-1 CSASTWDSYSSSYNEQFF TGCAGTGCTAGTACGTGGGACTCCTATTCGAGCTCCTACAATGAGCAGTTCTTC
TRBJ1-1 . few TRBV20-1 CSAAGGYEAFF TGCAGTGCCGCCGGAGGGTATGAAGCTTTCTTT
TRBJ2-7 . . TRBV7-6 CASSSIFDETAEQYF TGTGCCAGCAGCTCGATCTTCGACGAGACGGCCGAGCAGTACTTC
TRBJ2-5 TRBD1 few TRBV7-2 CASSPSGQGVLETQYF TGTGCCAGCAGCCCTTCGGGACAGGGAGTTTTAGAGACCCAGTACTTC
TRBJ2-7 TRBD1 . TRBV6-2/TRBV6-3 CASSFNRGTSTQYF TGTGCCAGCAGTTTTAACAGGGGGACCTCTACGCAGTACTTC
TRBJ2-1 . few TRBV29-1 CSVPDSNEQFF TGCAGCGTTCCGGACAGCAATGAGCAGTTCTTC
TRBJ2-2 TRBD2 . TRBV11-2 CASSFPSGVHLNTGELFF TGTGCCAGCAGCTTCCCTAGCGGGGTGCACTTAAACACCGGGGAGCTGTTTTTT
TRBJ1-3 . . TRBV9 CASNRESGNTIYF TGTGCCAGCAACAGAGAGTCTGGAAACACCATATATTTT
TRBJ1-2 TRBD1 . TRBV12-3/TRBV12-4 CASNNRGANYGYTF TGTGCCAGCAACAACAGGGGAGCTAACTATGGCTACACCTTC
TRBJ2-5 . . TRBV18 CASSPTGLTEETQYF TGTGCCAGCTCACCTACGGGACTCACCGAAGAGACCCAGTACTTC
TRBJ1-1 . few TRBV7-2 CASSPTPQTTEAFF TGTGCCAGCAGCCCTACCCCGCAGACCACTGAAGCTTTCTTT
TRBJ1-1 . few TRBV20-1 CSASATLTETEAFF TGCAGTGCATCGGCCACACTTACCGAGACTGAAGCTTTCTTT
TRBJ1-1 . few TRBV7-9 CASEGTGRPRTEAFF TGTGCCAGCGAGGGGACCGGCAGGCCTAGGACTGAAGCTTTCTTT
TRBJ1-5 . few TRBV6-1 CASRPGTPNQPQHF TGTGCCAGCAGACCCGGGACACCAAATCAGCCCCAGCATTTT
TRBJ2-3 . few TRBV4-2 CASSQEPGADTQYF TGTGCCAGCAGCCAAGAACCGGGGGCAGATACGCAGTATTTT
TRBJ2-3 TRBD2 few TRBV7-2 CANRGGLSPADTQYF TGTGCCAACCGGGGGGGCCTTTCCCCAGCAGATACGCAGTATTTT
TRBJ1-1 TRBD1 few TRBV20-1 CSVSGQGATEAFF TGCAGTGTCTCGGGACAGGGCGCCACTGAAGCTTTCTTT
TRBJ2-3 TRBD2 few TRBV29-1 CSVRDYLSTDTQYF TGCAGCGTTCGGGACTATTTGAGCACAGATACGCAGTATTTT
TRBJ2-3 . few TRBV4-1 CASSQDPAPDWADTQYF TGCGCCAGCAGCCAGGACCCGGCGCCAGATTGGGCAGATACGCAGTATTTT
TRBJ1-3 . . TRBV5-6 CASSLERVNTIYF TGTGCCAGCAGCTTGGAACGTGTGAACACCATATATTTT
TRBJ2-3 . many TRBV14 CASSQDVAGADTQYF TGTGCCAGCAGCCAAGATGTGGCTGGGGCAGATACGCAGTATTTT
TRBJ2-5 TRBD2 few TRBV4-3 CASSQDGPAGGKETQYF TGCGCCAGCAGCCAAGATGGGCCGGCGGGGGGGAAAGAGACCCAGTACTTC
TRBJ2-7 . many TRBV29-1 CSVWPSSYEQYF TGCAGCGTGTGGCCCTCCTCCTACGAGCAGTACTTC
TRBJ2-2 TRBD2 . TRBV3-1 CASSQGSGDYTGELFF TGTGCCAGCAGCCAAGGGAGCGGGGACTACACCGGGGAGCTGTTTTTT
TRBJ2-5 . . TRBV10-3 CAISGVSLGQETQYF TGTGCCATCAGTGGCGTCTCACTGGGGCAAGAGACCCAGTACTTC
TRBJ2-2 . many TRBV27 CASSLTNTGELFF TGTGCCAGCAGTTTAACGAACACCGGGGAGCTGTTTTTT
TRBJ2-7 TRBD2 . TRBV27 CASRISGGGTYEQYF TGTGCCAGCCGAATTAGCGGGGGAGGTACCTACGAGCAGTACTTC
TRBJ1-4 TRBD1 few TRBV5-1 CASSLGTGPEEKLFF TGCGCCAGCAGCTTGGGGACAGGCCCGGAGGAAAAACTGTTTTTT
TRBJ2-7 . . TRBV5-1 CASSSRGGGLYEQYF TGCGCCAGCAGCTCCCGTGGTGGGGGCCTCTACGAGCAGTACTTC
TRBJ1-1 . few TRBV19 CASSIRGGGPNTEAFF TGTGCCAGTAGTATCCGAGGAGGGGGTCCTAACACTGAAGCTTTCTTT
TRBJ2-5 TRBD2 . TRBV5-4 CASSFSGSQETQYF TGTGCCAGCAGTTTTAGCGGGTCCCAAGAGACCCAGTACTTC
TRBJ1-5 . . TRBV12-3/TRBV12-4 CASSQGGPQHF TGTGCCAGCAGCCAGGGCGGGCCCCAGCATTTT
TRBJ1-1 TRBD1 few TRBV7-9 CASTKQGMGLAEAFF TGTGCCAGCACCAAACAGGGGATGGGTCTCGCTGAAGCTTTCTTT
TRBJ1-2 TRBD1 . TRBV20-1 CSARAGFGTGGVGYTF TGCAGTGCTAGAGCGGGGTTCGGGACAGGGGGCGTCGGCTACACCTTC
TRBJ1-5 . few TRBV4-3 CASSLEFVNQPQHF TGCGCCAGCAGCCTCGAGTTTGTGAATCAGCCCCAGCATTTT
TRBJ2-3 . . TRBV5-1 CASSFFGVTSTDTQYF TGCGCCAGCAGCTTCTTCGGAGTAACATCCACAGATACGCAGTATTTT
TRBJ2-1 TRBD2 few TRBV19 CASSTSGGGIEQFF TGTGCCAGTAGTACTAGCGGGGGAGGGATTGAGCAGTTCTTC
TRBJ2-2 . . TRBV30 CAWSENPNTGELFF TGTGCCTGGAGTGAGAACCCGAACACCGGGGAGCTGTTTTTT
TRBJ2-2 TRBD1 many TRBV4-3 CASSIRQGSRVTGELFF TGCGCCAGCAGCATACGACAGGGGTCAAGGGTCACCGGGGAGCTGTTTTTT
TRBJ2-1 . many TRBV5-1 CASSSGTGSYNEQFF TGCGCCAGCAGCTCCGGGACCGGCTCCTACAATGAGCAGTTCTTC
TRBJ2-5 TRBD1 . TRBV10-3 CAISESSGTGGKETQYF TGTGCCATCAGTGAGTCCTCTGGGACAGGGGGCAAAGAGACCCAGTACTTC
TRBJ2-7 . . TRBV10-2 CASSAVAYEQYF TGCGCCAGCAGTGCTGTTGCCTACGAGCAGTACTTC
TRBJ1-1 TRBD1 . TRBV10-3 CAIRTQGGPEAFF TGTGCCATCAGGACCCAGGGGGGTCCTGAAGCTTTCTTT
TRBJ2-4 TRBD2 many TRBV7-2 CASSLALARGVLAKNIQYF TGTGCCAGCAGCTTAGCCTTGGCGCGGGGGGTACTAGCCAAAAACATTCAGTACTTC
TRBJ2-5 . . TRBV4-3 CASSQDYMQGRAETQYF TGCGCCAGCAGCCAAGATTATATGCAGGGGCGGGCAGAGACCCAGTACTTC
TRBJ2-1 TRBD2 many TRBV7-3 CASSFSGGFNEQFF TGTGCCAGCAGCTTTAGCGGGGGGTTCAATGAGCAGTTCTTC
TRBJ2-1 . many TRBV20-1 CSARDRLGGAEQFF TGCAGTGCTAGAGATCGTCTGGGCGGGGCTGAGCAGTTCTTC
TRBJ1-4 TRBD1 . TRBV4-2 CASSPRDRGPTNEKLFF TGTGCCAGCAGCCCCCGGGACAGGGGGCCAACTAATGAAAAACTGTTTTTT